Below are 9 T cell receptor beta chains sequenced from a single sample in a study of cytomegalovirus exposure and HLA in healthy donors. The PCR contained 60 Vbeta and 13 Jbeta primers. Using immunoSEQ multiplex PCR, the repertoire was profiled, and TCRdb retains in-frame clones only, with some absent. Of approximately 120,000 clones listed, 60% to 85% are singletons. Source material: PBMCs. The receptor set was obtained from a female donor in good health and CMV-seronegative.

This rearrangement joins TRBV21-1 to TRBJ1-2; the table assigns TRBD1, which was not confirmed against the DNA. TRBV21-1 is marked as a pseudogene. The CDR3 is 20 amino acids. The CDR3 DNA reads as TGTGCCAGCAGCAAAGACGCCGGCCTGGGGACAGGACCCTCTGTTGCGGGCTACACCTTC. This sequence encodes CASSKDAGLGTGPSVAGYTF.

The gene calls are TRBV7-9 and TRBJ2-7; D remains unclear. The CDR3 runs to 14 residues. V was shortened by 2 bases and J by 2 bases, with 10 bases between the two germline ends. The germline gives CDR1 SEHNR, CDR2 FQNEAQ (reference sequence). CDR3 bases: TGTGCCAGCAGCTTACAACAGAGAGCCTACGAGCAGTACTTC. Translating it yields CASSLQQRAYEQYF.

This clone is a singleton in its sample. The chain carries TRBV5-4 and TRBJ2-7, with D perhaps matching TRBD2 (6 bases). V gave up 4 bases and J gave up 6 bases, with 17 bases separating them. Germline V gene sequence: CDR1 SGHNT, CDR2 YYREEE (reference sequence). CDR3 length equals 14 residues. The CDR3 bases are TGTGCCAGCAGCCAAGCAATGTGGGACTCCGAGCAGTACTTC. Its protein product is CASSQAMWDSEQYF. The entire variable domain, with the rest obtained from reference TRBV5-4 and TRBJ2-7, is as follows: ETGVTQSPTHLIKTRGQQVTLRCSSQSGHNTVSWYQQALGQGPQFIFQYYREEENGRGNFPPRFSGLQFPNYSSELNVNALELDDSALYLCASSQAMWDSEQYFGPGTRLTVT.

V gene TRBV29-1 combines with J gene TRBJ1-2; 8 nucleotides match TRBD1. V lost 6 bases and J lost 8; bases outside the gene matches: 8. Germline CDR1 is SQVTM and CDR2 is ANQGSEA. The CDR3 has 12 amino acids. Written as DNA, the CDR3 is TGCAGCGTCGCCGGGACAGGCTTGGGCTACACCTTC. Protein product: CSVAGTGLGYTF.

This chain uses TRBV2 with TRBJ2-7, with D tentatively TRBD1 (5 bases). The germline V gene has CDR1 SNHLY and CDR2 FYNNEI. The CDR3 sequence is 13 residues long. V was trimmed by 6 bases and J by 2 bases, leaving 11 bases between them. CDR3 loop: CASRYDSTYEQYF. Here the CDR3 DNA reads TGTGCCAGCAGATACGACAGTACCTACGAGCAGTACTTC. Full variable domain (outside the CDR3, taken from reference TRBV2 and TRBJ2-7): EPEVTQTPSHQVTQMGQEVILRCVPISNHLYFYWYRQILGQKVEFLVSFYNNEISEKSEIFDDQFSVERPDGSNFTLKIRSTKLEDSAMYFCASRYDSTYEQYFGPGTRLTVT.

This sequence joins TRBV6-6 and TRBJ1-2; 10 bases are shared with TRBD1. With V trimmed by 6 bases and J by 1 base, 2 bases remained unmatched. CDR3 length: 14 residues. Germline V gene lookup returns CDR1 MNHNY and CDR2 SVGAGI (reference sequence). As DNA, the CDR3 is TGTGCCAGCAGGCGGGACAGGGGTAACTATGGCTACACCTTC. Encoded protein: CASRRDRGNYGYTF.

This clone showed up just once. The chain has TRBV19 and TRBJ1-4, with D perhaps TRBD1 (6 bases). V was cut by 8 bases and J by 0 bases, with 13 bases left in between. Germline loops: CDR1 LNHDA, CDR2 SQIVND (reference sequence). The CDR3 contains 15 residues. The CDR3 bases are TGTGCCAGTTCGCGCAGGGGAACAACTAATGAAAAACTGTTTTTT. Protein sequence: CASSRRGTTNEKLFF. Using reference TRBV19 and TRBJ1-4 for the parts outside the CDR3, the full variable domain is DGGITQSPKYLFRKEGQNVTLSCEQNLNHDAMYWYRQDPGQGLRLIYYSQIVNDFQKGDIAEGYSVSREKKESFPLTVTSAQKNPTAFYLCASSRRGTTNEKLFFGSGTQLSVL.

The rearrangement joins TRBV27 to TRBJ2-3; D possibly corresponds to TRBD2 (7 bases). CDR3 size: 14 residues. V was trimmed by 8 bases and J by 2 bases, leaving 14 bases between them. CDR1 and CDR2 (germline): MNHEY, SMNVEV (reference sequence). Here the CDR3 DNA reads TGTGCCAGCGAGCCGGGGGGCGCCACAGATACGCAGTATTTT. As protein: CASEPGGATDTQYF.

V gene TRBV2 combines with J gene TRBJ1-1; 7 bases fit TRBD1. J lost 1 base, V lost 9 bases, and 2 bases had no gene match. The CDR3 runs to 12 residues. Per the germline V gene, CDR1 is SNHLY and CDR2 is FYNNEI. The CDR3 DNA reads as TGTGCCAGGGGGGACAGGAACACTGAAGCTTTCTTT. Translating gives CARGDRNTEAFF.